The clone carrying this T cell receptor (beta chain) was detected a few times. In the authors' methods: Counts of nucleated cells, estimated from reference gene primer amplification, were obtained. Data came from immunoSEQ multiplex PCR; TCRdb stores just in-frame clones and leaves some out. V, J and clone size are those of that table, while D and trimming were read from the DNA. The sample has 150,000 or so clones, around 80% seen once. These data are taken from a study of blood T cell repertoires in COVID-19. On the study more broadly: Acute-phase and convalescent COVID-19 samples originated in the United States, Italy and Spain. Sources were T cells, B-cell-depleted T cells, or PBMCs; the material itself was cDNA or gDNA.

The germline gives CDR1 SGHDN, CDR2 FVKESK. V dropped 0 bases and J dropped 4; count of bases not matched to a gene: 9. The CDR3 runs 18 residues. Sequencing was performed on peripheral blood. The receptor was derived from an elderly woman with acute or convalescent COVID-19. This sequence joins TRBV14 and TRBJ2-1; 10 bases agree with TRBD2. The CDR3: CASSQDSLAGVGYNEQFF. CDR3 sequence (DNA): TGTGCCAGCAGCCAAGATTCCCTAGCGGGGGTAGGGTACAATGAGCAGTTCTTC.